The 15 T cell receptor beta chains listed next were all sequenced from one sample in a study of OX40 agonist ivuxolimab in advanced cancers. Assay used: immunoSEQ multiplex PCR; TCRdb lists only in-frame clones, some missing. The sample lists more than 45,000 clones, approximately 91% occurring once. The specimen was CD4+ or CD8+ T cells sorted from blood, collected in a trial of the OX40 agonist ivuxolimab. These receptors were collected from an adult with an advanced solid tumor such as melanoma, head and neck, liver or kidney cancer.

The genes are TRBV5-4 and TRBJ2-5, with D possibly TRBD2 on 6 matching bases. V lost 0 bases, J lost 5 bases, and 11 bases lay in between. Per the germline V gene, CDR1 is SGHNT and CDR2 is YYREEE (reference sequence). CDR3 length: 14 residues. CDR3 region: CASSLAGVGETQYF. CDR3 nucleotides: TGTGCCAGCAGCTTGGCGGGAGTGGGGGAGACCCAGTACTTC.

This clone was recorded a few times. This chain connects TRBV18 to TRBJ2-1; 9 nucleotides line up with TRBD2. This CDR3 is 15 amino acids long. Germline V gene data show CDR1 as KGHSH and CDR2 as LQKENI. J was trimmed by 5 bases and V by 3 bases; bases with no gene match: 5. CDR3 in DNA: TGTGCCAGCTCACCTACTAGCGGGCGTGACAATGAGCAGTTCTTC. Its protein product is CASSPTSGRDNEQFF.

The chain has TRBV29-1 and TRBJ2-5; 8 bases fit TRBD1. V dropped 4 bases and J dropped 3; count of bases not matched to a gene: 13. The V gene's germline CDR1 is SQVTM and CDR2 ANQGSEA. The CDR3 spans 16 residues. The chain's CDR3 is CSVAPRTGRIEETQYF. For the CDR3, the DNA is TGCAGCGTTGCCCCCCGGACAGGGCGAATAGAAGAGACCCAGTACTTC.

This clone has just one count. The chain is built from TRBV14 and TRBJ2-7, with D possibly TRBD2 on 5 matching bases. This CDR3 is built from 15 residues. Looked up from germline, CDR1 is SGHDN and CDR2 is FVKESK. V was pared by 4 bases and J by 0 bases, with 13 bases between. CDR3 sequence reads: CASSLTGEGSYEQYF. The CDR3 region has the DNA TGTGCCAGCAGCCTTACCGGAGAGGGCTCCTACGAGCAGTACTTC.

V and J are TRBV5-4 and TRBJ2-5, with 7 bases that match TRBD1. The DNA end favors TRBJ2-7, so the J call may be wrong. The CDR3 has 16 amino acids. Germline assignment: CDR1 SGHNT and CDR2 YYREEE (reference sequence). For the CDR3, the DNA is TGTGCCAGCAGCTTGGCCGGGACAGCCCGCTCCTACGAGCAGTACTTC. Amino acid sequence: CASSLAGTARSYEQYF.

V gene TRBV27 combines with J gene TRBJ2-3; 11 nucleotides align to TRBD2. Germline loops: CDR1 MNHEY, CDR2 SMNVEV (reference sequence). This CDR3 comprises 18 residues. With 2 bases clipped from V and 6 bases from J, the junction kept 13 bases outside the gene matches. The CDR3 sequence: CASSLTSGREGQRDTQYF. Written as DNA, the CDR3 is TGTGCCAGCAGTTTAACTAGCGGGAGAGAGGGGCAACGGGATACGCAGTATTTT.

The chain joins TRBV7-3 to TRBJ2-4; 14 nucleotides align to TRBD2. CDR3 length equals 18 residues. In germline, CDR1 is SGHTA, CDR2 FQGTGA. With V trimmed by 3 bases and J by 6 bases, 10 bases remained unmatched. DNA for the CDR3: TGTGCCAGCAGCTTCACCGGGACTAGCGGGAGCGGGGCAAACATTCAGTACTTC. Amino acids: CASSFTGTSGSGANIQYF.

The chain carries TRBV6-5 and TRBJ2-7; tentatively, D is TRBD1 (7 bases). The germline V gene has CDR1 MNHEY and CDR2 SVGAGI. Deletions cut 0 bases from V and 3 bases from J, with 15 bases between. This CDR3 has 16 residues. This CDR3 reads CASSYSVSGGNYEQYF. The DNA of the CDR3 is TGTGCCAGCAGTTACTCGGTGTCAGGGGGGAACTACGAGCAGTACTTC.

The V gene is TRBV6-1, the J gene TRBJ1-5; D is uncertain. V lost 1 base, J lost 7 bases, and 8 bases lay in between. The CDR3 is made up of 13 amino acids. Germline V gene sequence: CDR1 MNHNS, CDR2 SASEGT. The CDR3 protein is CASSEGPRQPQHF. The CDR3 region has the DNA TGTGCCAGCAGTGAAGGGCCCAGGCAGCCCCAGCATTTT.

This clone was detected only once. This rearrangement joins TRBV6-5 to TRBJ2-7, with no clear D. CDR3 length: 11 residues. The V end lost 4 bases, the J end lost 3 bases, and 4 bases lay between the germline ends. Per the germline V gene, CDR1 is MNHEY and CDR2 is SVGAGI. For the CDR3, the DNA is TGTGCCAGCAGTTCCCTCTACGAGCAGTACTTC. Amino acid sequence: CASSSLYEQYF.

V gene TRBV4-2 combines with J gene TRBJ2-3, with D possibly matching TRBD2 (5 bases). The V end lost 0 bases, the J end lost 1 base, and 11 bases lay between the germline ends. This CDR3 has 16 residues. CDR1 LGHNA and CDR2 YNFKEQ come from the germline V gene. Here the CDR3 reads CASSQDGGLGTDTQYF. The CDR3 region has the DNA TGTGCCAGCAGCCAAGACGGCGGGCTTGGCACAGATACGCAGTATTTT.

The V and J genes are TRBV5-1 and TRBJ2-1; 9 nucleotides agree with TRBD2. Unmatched junction bases numbered 18, after V lost 3 bases and J lost 2 bases. This CDR3 region has 20 residues. Germline V gene data show CDR1 as SGHRS and CDR2 as YFSETQ. The CDR3, as DNA: TGCGCCAGCAGCTCTCCGGGACTAGCATCGGGGGAGGCGGCCTACAATGAGCAGTTCTTC. Its protein product is CASSSPGLASGEAAYNEQFF.

The chain recombines TRBV19 with TRBJ2-1; TRBD2 matches 7 bases. Germline CDR1 LNHDA, CDR2 SQIVND (reference sequence). J lost 5 bases, V lost 1 base, and 17 bases had no gene match. The CDR3 has 19 residues. The CDR3 protein is CASSIGELRGGRQHNEQFF. Here the CDR3 DNA reads TGTGCCAGTAGTATAGGAGAGCTACGTGGCGGGAGACAACACAATGAGCAGTTCTTC.

The genes are TRBV20-1 and TRBJ1-1, with D hard to call. This CDR3 comprises 11 residues. The germline V and J ends were trimmed by 4 bases and 1 base, with 4 bases remaining between them. Germline V gene lookup returns CDR1 DFQATT and CDR2 SNEGSKA (reference sequence). The CDR3 here is CSAIRNTEAFF. For the CDR3, the DNA is TGCAGTGCTATAAGGAACACTGAAGCTTTCTTT.

The rearrangement links TRBV7-9 to TRBJ1-2; no clear D. Looked up from germline, CDR1 is SEHNR and CDR2 is FQNEAQ (reference sequence). V dropped 2 bases and J dropped 5 bases, with 12 bases sitting between them. The CDR3 has 14 residues. The CDR3 sequence: CASSLIGEGYGYTF. CDR3 coding DNA: TGTGCCAGCAGCTTAATCGGGGAGGGATATGGCTACACCTTC.